The rows below give T cell receptor beta chains drawn from one sample of a study of CD8+ T cells in alopecia areata. Sequencing used immunoSEQ multiplex PCR; TCRdb keeps in-frame clones, though not all of them. This table holds 95,000 to 150,000 clones, 53% found once. Sequenced here: CD4+ T cells sorted from blood, sampled at week 4, from a patient treated with tofacitinib. These receptors were obtained from a human donor with alopecia areata. Each CDR3 is given with its conserved first and last residue. The D gene is left open where the match is weak. Rows give clone size only sometimes, using once, few, many, or a class for an expanded clone.

v_gene	abundance	j_gene	d_gene	CDR3aa	CDR3nt
TRBV6-5	.	TRBJ1-6	TRBD1	CASTWDRDNSPLHF	TGTGCCAGCACTTGGGACAGAGACAATTCACCCCTCCACTTT
TRBV4-1	few	TRBJ2-7	.	CASRGESYEQYF	TGCGCCAGCAGGGGGGAGTCCTACGAGCAGTACTTC
TRBV7-2	.	TRBJ2-7	.	CASSRSAGPYEQYF	TGTGCCAGCAGCCGTTCGGCAGGCCCCTACGAGCAGTACTTC
TRBV2	.	TRBJ2-3	TRBD2	CASSEGDYTSTDTQYF	TGTGCCAGCAGTGAAGGGGACTATACTAGCACAGATACGCAGTATTTT
TRBV6-5	.	TRBJ1-5	TRBD1	CASSRSTGGNQPQHF	TGTGCCAGCAGCCGATCTACAGGGGGCAATCAGCCCCAGCATTTT
TRBV29-1	few	TRBJ1-2	.	CSVGPLQGSHGYTF	TGCAGCGTTGGGCCTCTACAGGGTAGCCATGGCTACACCTTC
TRBV2	few	TRBJ1-1	.	CASGRALSEAFF	TGTGCCAGTGGTCGGGCCCTCTCTGAAGCTTTCTTT
TRBV7-9	many	TRBJ2-3	.	CASTIAGESTDTQYF	TGTGCCAGCACTATAGCCGGGGAAAGCACAGATACGCAGTATTTT
TRBV29-1	.	TRBJ2-5	TRBD2	CSVKGLAFETQYF	TGCAGCGTCAAGGGACTAGCTTTCGAGACCCAGTACTTC
TRBV29-1	few	TRBJ2-3	.	CSVGTDTQYF	TGCAGCGTTGGGACAGATACGCAGTATTTT
TRBV9	.	TRBJ2-1	TRBD2	CASSVDGRGLAGGDNEQFF	TGTGCCAGCAGCGTAGATGGTAGGGGACTAGCGGGGGGAGACAATGAGCAGTTCTTC
TRBV29-1	.	TRBJ2-4	.	CSVGENIQYF	TGCAGCGTTGGCGAGAACATTCAGTACTTC
TRBV10-3	.	TRBJ2-5	TRBD1	CAISLTGEETQYF	TGTGCCATCAGCCTGACAGGGGAAGAGACCCAGTACTTC
TRBV6-6	.	TRBJ1-3	.	CASSYYRGRDGNTIYF	TGTGCCAGCAGTTATTATCGGGGGCGCGATGGAAACACCATATATTTT
TRBV6-1	few	TRBJ2-2	.	CASSDHTGELFF	TGTGCCAGCAGTGACCACACCGGGGAGCTGTTTTTT
TRBV2	.	TRBJ2-1	TRBD1	CASSRGQGANQLF	TGTGCCAGCAGTCGAGGACAGGGGGCGAATCAACTCTTC
TRBV6-6	.	TRBJ2-7	TRBD2	CASSYSPGLSSYEQYF	TGTGCCAGCAGTTACTCACCGGGACTATCTTCCTACGAGCAGTACTTC
TRBV10-3	few	TRBJ2-7	.	CAISEDYEQYF	TGTGCCATCAGTGAGGACTACGAGCAGTACTTC
TRBV29-1	few	TRBJ1-1	.	CSVVRQMNTEAFF	TGCAGCGTTGTGCGACAGATGAACACTGAAGCTTTCTTT
TRBV2	.	TRBJ1-4	.	CASNPQSRVTTNEKLFF	TGTGCCAGCAACCCTCAATCCAGGGTCACAACTAATGAAAAACTGTTTTTT
TRBV29-1	.	TRBJ1-1	.	CSVGSMNTEAFF	TGCAGCGTTGGCAGCATGAACACTGAAGCTTTCTTT
TRBV27	once	TRBJ2-1	TRBD1	CASISTHRGLPYNEQFF	TGTGCCAGCATTTCAACCCATAGGGGGCTACCCTACAATGAGCAGTTCTTC
TRBV27	once	TRBJ1-2	.	CASSTHGEGNYGYTF	TGTGCCAGCAGTACTCACGGGGAGGGAAACTATGGCTACACCTTC
TRBV29-1	.	TRBJ2-3	.	CSVEPGSTDTQYF	TGCAGCGTTGAACCCGGGAGCACAGATACGCAGTATTTT
TRBV25-1	.	TRBJ1-5	.	CASSWENQPQHF	TGTGCCAGCAGTTGGGAGAATCAGCCCCAGCATTTT